These T cell receptor beta chains were read from a single sample in a study of CD8 T cells in Susac syndrome. TCRdb re-analysed the immunoSEQ multiplex PCR reads in MiXCR, keeping a single row per CDR3 protein. The sample includes approximately 190,000 distinct CDR3 sequences, over 90% of them seen just once. The specimen was CD8+ T cells from PBMCs. The receptor set was obtained from a human donor with Susac syndrome. The CDR3 runs from the conserved cysteine through the conserved F or W. The D gene is left open where the match is weak. Size is omitted from some rows. Given values are once, few, many or a class for expanded clones.

v_call	d_call	j_call	clone_size	cdr3_aa	cdr3_nt
TRBV5-1	.	TRBJ1-1	.	CASSLLSLDQGGNTEAFF	TGCGCCAGCAGCTTGTTATCCCTGGATCAAGGGGGGAACACTGAAGCTTTCTTT
TRBV29-1	TRBD2	TRBJ2-5	.	CSVWTSGRRGAQETQYF	TGCAGCGTCTGGACTAGCGGGAGAAGAGGGGCCCAAGAGACCCAGTACTTC
TRBV12-3/TRBV12-4	TRBD1	TRBJ1-2	.	CASRDPGQFNYGYTF	TGTGCCAGCAGGGACCCGGGACAGTTTAACTATGGCTACACCTTC
TRBV6-5	.	TRBJ2-3	.	CASSGLDTQYF	TGTGCCAGCAGCGGGTTAGATACGCAGTATTTT
TRBV7-2	TRBD2	TRBJ2-1	once	CASSLVGGAYNEQFF	TGTGCCAGCAGCTTAGTCGGGGGGGCCTACAATGAGCAGTTCTTC
TRBV9	.	TRBJ1-1	.	CASSVANGGTEAFF	TGTGCCAGCAGCGTAGCTAACGGGGGAACTGAAGCTTTCTTT
TRBV30	TRBD1	TRBJ2-7	few	CAWSPGQGYEQYF	TGTGCCTGGAGTCCTGGACAGGGCTACGAGCAGTACTTC
TRBV20-1	.	TRBJ1-2	.	CSAREEGGGYGYTF	TGCAGTGCTAGAGAGGAGGGGGGCGGTTATGGCTACACCTTC
TRBV6-5	.	TRBJ2-3	.	CASSYGTTQYF	TGTGCCAGCAGTTACGGCACCACGCAGTATTTT
TRBV2	.	TRBJ2-7	.	CASSWTAETYEQYF	TGTGCCAGCAGCTGGACAGCTGAGACCTACGAGCAGTACTTC
TRBV6-2/TRBV6-3	.	TRBJ2-1	.	CASSYSSPAEGNEQFF	TGTGCCAGCAGTTACTCGAGCCCCGCGGAAGGAAATGAGCAGTTCTTC
TRBV13	.	TRBJ2-4	.	CASSPGTRGSIQYF	TGTGCCAGCAGCCCCGGGACAAGGGGTTCCATTCAGTACTTC
TRBV7-3	TRBD1	TRBJ1-1	.	CASSPRQGAPEAFF	TGTGCCAGCAGCCCGCGACAGGGGGCGCCTGAAGCTTTCTTT
TRBV3-1	.	TRBJ2-7	.	CASSQTPRGEQYF	TGTGCCAGCAGCCAAACCCCTAGGGGTGAGCAGTACTTC
TRBV7-6	.	TRBJ2-3	.	CASSFLLADTDTQYF	TGTGCCAGCAGCTTCTTACTAGCAGACACAGATACGCAGTATTTT
TRBV30	.	TRBJ1-5	.	CAWSVGDDQPQHF	TGTGCCTGGAGTGTGGGGGATGATCAGCCCCAGCATTTT
TRBV5-6	.	TRBJ1-4	.	CASSLAGVYEKLFF	TGTGCCAGCAGCTTGGCCGGGGTTTATGAAAAACTGTTTTTT
TRBV3-1	TRBD2	TRBJ2-3	.	CASSRGSSGTDTQYF	TGTGCCAGCAGCCGCGGGAGTAGTGGCACAGATACGCAGTATTTT
TRBV4-1	TRBD2	TRBJ2-7	.	CASSHGLAGVYEQYF	TGCGCCAGCAGCCATGGACTAGCGGGGGTCTACGAGCAGTACTTC
TRBV24-1	.	TRBJ2-1	.	CATSEPTRHGGNEQFF	TGTGCCACCAGTGAGCCAACTAGACATGGAGGGAATGAGCAGTTCTTC
TRBV20-1	.	TRBJ2-4	.	CSASDRKNIQYF	TGCAGTGCTTCAGACAGAAAAAACATTCAGTACTTC
TRBV29-1	TRBD2	TRBJ2-7	few	CSVLGTSGTSYEQYF	TGCAGCGTTTTAGGAACTAGCGGGACTTCCTACGAGCAGTACTTC
TRBV28	.	TRBJ2-2	.	CASSPIGVLGGSTGELFF	TGTGCCAGCAGTCCCATCGGCGTACTCGGGGGTTCTACCGGGGAGCTGTTTTTT
TRBV9	TRBD2	TRBJ2-7	.	CASSESGAFSSEQYF	TGTGCCAGCAGCGAGAGCGGGGCGTTCTCCAGCGAGCAGTACTTC
TRBV28	.	TRBJ2-1	.	CASYTGVDRANEQFF	TGTGCCAGCTATACCGGCGTTGACAGAGCAAATGAGCAGTTCTTC
TRBV29-1	.	TRBJ1-6	.	CSVETGGEGSPLHF	TGCAGCGTTGAAACTGGGGGGGAAGGGTCACCCCTCCACTTT
TRBV5-1	.	TRBJ2-5	.	CASSLGSGQGSGETQYF	TGCGCCAGCAGCTTGGGATCAGGGCAGGGGAGTGGAGAGACCCAGTACTTC